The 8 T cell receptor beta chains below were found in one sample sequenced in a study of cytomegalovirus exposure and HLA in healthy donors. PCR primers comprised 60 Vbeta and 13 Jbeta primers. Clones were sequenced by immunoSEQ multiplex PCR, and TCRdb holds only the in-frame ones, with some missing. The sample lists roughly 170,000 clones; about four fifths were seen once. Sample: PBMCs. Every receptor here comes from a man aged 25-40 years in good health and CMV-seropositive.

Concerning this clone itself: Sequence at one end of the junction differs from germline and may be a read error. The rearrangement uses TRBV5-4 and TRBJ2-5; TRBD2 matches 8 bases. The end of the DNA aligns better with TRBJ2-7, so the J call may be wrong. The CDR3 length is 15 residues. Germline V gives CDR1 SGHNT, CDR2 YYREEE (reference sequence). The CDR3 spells CASRLAGGSSYEQYF. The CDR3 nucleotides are TGTGCCAGCAGATTGGCGGGGGGAAGCTCCTACGAGCAGTACTTC.

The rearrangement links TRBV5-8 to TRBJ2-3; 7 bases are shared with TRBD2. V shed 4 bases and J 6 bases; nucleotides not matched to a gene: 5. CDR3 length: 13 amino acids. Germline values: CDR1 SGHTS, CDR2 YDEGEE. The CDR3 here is CASSILAVDTQYF. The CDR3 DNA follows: TGTGCCAGCAGCATCCTAGCGGTGGATACGCAGTATTTT.

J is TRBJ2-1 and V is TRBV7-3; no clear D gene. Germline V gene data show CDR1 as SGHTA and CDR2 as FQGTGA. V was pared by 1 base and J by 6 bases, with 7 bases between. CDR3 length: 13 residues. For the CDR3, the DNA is TGTGCCAGCAGCTTAAACTGGGCCAATGAGCAGTTCTTC. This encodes CASSLNWANEQFF.

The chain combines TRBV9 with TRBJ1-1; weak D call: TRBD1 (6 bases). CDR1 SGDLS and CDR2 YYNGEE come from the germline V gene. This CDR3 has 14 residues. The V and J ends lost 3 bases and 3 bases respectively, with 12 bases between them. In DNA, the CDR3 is TGTGCCAGCAGCGCCTGGGACAAGGACACTGAAGCTTTCTTT. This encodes CASSAWDKDTEAFF. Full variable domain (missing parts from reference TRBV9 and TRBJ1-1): DSGVTQTPKHLITATGQRVTLRCSPRSGDLSVYWYQQSLDQGLQFLIQYYNGEERAKGNILERFSAQQFPDLHSELNLSSLELGDSALYFCASSAWDKDTEAFFGQGTRLTVV.

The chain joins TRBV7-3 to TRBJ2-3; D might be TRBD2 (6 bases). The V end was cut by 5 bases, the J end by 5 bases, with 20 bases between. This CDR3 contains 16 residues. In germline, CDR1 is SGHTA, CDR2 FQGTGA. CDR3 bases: TGTGCCAGCAGCCCCACCCTAGCGCCAACACGAGATACGCAGTATTTT. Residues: CASSPTLAPTRDTQYF.

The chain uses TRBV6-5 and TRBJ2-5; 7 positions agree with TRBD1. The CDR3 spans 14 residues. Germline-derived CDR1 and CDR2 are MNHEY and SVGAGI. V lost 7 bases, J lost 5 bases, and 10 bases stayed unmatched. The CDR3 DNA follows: TGTGCCAGCACCCCGGGACAGCTCCCTGAGACCCAGTACTTC. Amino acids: CASTPGQLPETQYF.

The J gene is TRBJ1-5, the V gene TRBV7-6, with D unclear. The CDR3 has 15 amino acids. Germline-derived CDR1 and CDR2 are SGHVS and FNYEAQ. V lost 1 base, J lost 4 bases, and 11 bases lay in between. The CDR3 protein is CASSLVSGGNQPQHF. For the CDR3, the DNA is TGTGCCAGCAGCTTAGTGTCGGGAGGGAATCAGCCCCAGCATTTT.

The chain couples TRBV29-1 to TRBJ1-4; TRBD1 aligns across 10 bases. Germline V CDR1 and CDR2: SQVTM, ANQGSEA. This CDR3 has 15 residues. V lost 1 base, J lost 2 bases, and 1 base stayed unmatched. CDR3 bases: TGCAGCGTTGAAGTGACAGGGGGCACTAATGAAAAACTGTTTTTT. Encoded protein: CSVEVTGGTNEKLFF.